The sequence of this TCR beta chain was determined in a study of shared clonotypes between healthy human individuals. About the study: Per donor, three plates held CD4 naive cells, three held CD4 memory, two held CD8 naive and one held CD8 memory.

Each sample came from a Caucasian adult donor living in Nashville, Tennessee. TCRdb's table, derived via immunoSEQ multiplex PCR, lists solely in-frame clones and lacks some. The table has about 1 million clones, approximately 76% seen once. The V end lost 0 bases, the J end lost 8 bases, and 13 bases lay between the germline ends. The V gene's germline CDR1 is MNHEY and CDR2 SMNVEV (reference sequence). The CDR3 length is 14 residues. The material sequenced was memory CD4+ T cells sorted from blood. Subset noted: CD45RA-negative fraction. The sequence came from a man between 18 and 29 years old in good health. The genes are TRBV27 and TRBJ1-2, with a tentative D call TRBD1 (6 bases). In DNA, the CDR3 is TGTGCCAGCAGTTTATCGGTAGTCGGGGGCGGCTACACCTTC. This translates into CASSLSVVGGGYTF.